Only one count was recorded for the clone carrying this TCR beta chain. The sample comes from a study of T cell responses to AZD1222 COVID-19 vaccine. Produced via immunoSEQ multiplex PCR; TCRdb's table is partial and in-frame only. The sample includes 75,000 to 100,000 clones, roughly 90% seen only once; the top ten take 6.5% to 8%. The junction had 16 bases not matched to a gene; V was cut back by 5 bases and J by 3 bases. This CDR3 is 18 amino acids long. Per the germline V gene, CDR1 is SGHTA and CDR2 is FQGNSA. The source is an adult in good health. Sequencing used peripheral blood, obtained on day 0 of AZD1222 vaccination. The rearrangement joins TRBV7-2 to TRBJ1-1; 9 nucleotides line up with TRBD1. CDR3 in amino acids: CASSGRPTGGNSHTEAFF. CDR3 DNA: TGTGCCAGCAGCGGTCGACCCACAGGGGGCAATTCGCACACTGAAGCTTTCTTT.